This T cell receptor beta chain was sequenced in a study of blood T cells in healthy people across ages. A remark on this clonotype: The antigen is undetermined.

Sample-barcoded 5' priming and a J-beta primer mix drove a second PCR of about 6 to 12 cycles. From the 5' RACE reads, TCRdb called clonotypes with MiXCR, one entry per CDR3 protein. The sample gives nearly 800,000 distinct CDR3 sequences, 20% to 25% of which show up once; approximately 3.7% is in the top ten. Study results and limitations: Per million T cells, the diversity of TCR beta decreased roughly linearly as age advanced.

Trimming cost V 7 bases and J 0 bases, with 14 bases left between them. The CDR3 is 14 amino acids. From germline, CDR1 is SQVTM and CDR2 ANQGSEA. The same sample was also used in a study of T cells of mothers and their children.

The TCR was taken from a boy younger than 18 in good health. The V call is TRBV29-1, the J call TRBJ2-3; maybe TRBD2 (6 bases). The sample taken for sequencing was blood. The CDR3 coding sequence is TGCAGCGCTGCAATTCGGGGGAGCACAGATACGCAGTATTTT. This codes for CSAAIRGSTDTQYF.